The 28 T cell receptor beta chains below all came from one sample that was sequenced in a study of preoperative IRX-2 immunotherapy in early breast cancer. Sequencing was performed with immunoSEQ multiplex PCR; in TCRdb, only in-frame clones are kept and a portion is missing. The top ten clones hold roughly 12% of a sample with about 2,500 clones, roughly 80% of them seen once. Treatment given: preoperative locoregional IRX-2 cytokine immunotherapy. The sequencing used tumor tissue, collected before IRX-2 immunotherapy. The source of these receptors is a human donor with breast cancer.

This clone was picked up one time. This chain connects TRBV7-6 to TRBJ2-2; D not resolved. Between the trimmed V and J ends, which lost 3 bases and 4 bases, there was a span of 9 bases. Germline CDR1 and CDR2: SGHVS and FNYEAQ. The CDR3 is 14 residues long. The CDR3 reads CASSFAGPTGELFF. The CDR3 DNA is TGTGCCAGCAGCTTTGCAGGTCCCACCGGGGAGCTGTTTTTT. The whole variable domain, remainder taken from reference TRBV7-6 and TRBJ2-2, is GAGVSQSPRYKVTKRGQDVALRCDPISGHVSLYWYRQALGQGPEFLTYFNYEAQQDKSGLPNDRFSAERPEGSISTLTIQRTEQRDSAMYRCASSFAGPTGELFFGEGSRLTVL.

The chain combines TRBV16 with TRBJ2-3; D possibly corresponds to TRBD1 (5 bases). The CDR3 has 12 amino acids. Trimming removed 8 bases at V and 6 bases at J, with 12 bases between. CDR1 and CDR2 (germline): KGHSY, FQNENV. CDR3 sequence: CASGIQVDTQYF. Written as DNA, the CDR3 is TGTGCCAGCGGCATACAGGTGGATACGCAGTATTTT.

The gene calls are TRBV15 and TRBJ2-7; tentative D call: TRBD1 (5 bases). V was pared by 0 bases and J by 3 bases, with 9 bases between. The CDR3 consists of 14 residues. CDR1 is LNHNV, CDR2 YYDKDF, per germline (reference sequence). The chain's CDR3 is CATSRDQGDYEQYF. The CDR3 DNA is TGTGCCACCAGCAGAGATCAAGGGGACTACGAGCAGTACTTC. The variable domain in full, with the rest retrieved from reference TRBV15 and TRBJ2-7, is DAMVIQNPRYQVTQFGKPVTLSCSQTLNHNVMYWYQQKSSQAPKLLFHYYDKDFNNEADTPDNFQSRRPNTSFCFLDIRSPGLGDTAMYLCATSRDQGDYEQYFGPGTRLTVT.

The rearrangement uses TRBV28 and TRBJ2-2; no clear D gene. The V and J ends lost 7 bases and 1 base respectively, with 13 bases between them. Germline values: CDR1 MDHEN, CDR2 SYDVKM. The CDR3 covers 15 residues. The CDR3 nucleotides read TGTGCCAGCACCAGGTATGAGCGGAACACCGGGGAGCTGTTTTTT. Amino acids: CASTRYERNTGELFF.

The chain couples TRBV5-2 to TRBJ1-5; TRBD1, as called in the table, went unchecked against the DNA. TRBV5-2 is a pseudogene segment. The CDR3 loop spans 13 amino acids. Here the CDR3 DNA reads TGTGCCAGCAGCCATACAGGGGGGCAGCCCCAGCATTTT. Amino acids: CASSHTGGQPQHF.

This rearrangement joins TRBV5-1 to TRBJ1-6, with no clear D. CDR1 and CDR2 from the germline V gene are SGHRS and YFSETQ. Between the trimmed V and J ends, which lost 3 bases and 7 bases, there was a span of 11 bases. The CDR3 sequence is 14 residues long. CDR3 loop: CASSSSLGNSPLHF. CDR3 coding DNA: TGCGCCAGCAGCTCGTCACTTGGAAATTCACCCCTCCACTTT.

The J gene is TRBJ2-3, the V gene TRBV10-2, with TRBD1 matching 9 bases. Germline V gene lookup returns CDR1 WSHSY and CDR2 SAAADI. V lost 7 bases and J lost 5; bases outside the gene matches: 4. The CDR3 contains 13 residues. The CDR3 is CASTGTGKDTQYF. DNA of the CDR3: TGCGCCAGCACTGGGACAGGGAAAGATACGCAGTATTTT.

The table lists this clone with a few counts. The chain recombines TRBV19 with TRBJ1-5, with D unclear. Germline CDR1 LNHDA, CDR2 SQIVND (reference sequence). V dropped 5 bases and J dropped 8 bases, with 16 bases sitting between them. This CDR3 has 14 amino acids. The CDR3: CASSSPGWVKPQHF. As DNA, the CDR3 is TGTGCCAGTAGTTCCCCTGGATGGGTGAAGCCCCAGCATTTT.

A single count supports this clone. The CDR3 DNA follows: TGTGCCAGCAGGGGTGGGGGAACTAACAATGAGCAGTTCTTC. Translating gives CASRGGGTNNEQFF. This chain links TRBV6-8 with TRBJ2-1; D tentatively fits TRBD1 or TRBD2 (5 bases each). Germline values: CDR1 MNHGY, CDR2 SAAAGT. The ends were cut back, 6 bases at V and 5 bases at J, with 14 bases in the middle. The CDR3 is 14 residues long.

Here the CDR3 DNA reads TGTGCCAGCAGCCAAAATCAGGGCCATGAGCAGTTCTTC. Its translation is CASSQNQGHEQFF. The chain combines TRBV7-4 with TRBJ2-1, with a possible D match to TRBD1 (5 bases). Trimming took off 5 bases at V and 8 bases at J, with 13 bases between the two ends. This CDR3 region has 13 residues. Looked up from germline, CDR1 is SGHVT and CDR2 is SQSDAQ. Based on the CDR3 plus reference TRBV7-4 and TRBJ2-1, the full variable domain is GAGVSQSPRYKVAKRGRDVALRCDSISGHVTLYWYRQTLGQGSEVLTYSQSDAQRDKSGRPSGRFSAERPERSVSTLKIQRTEQGDSAVYLCASSQNQGHEQFFGPGTRLTVL.

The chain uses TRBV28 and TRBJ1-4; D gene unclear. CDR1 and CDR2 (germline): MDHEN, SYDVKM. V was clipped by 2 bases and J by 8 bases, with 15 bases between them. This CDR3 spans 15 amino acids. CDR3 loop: CASSLVRQAGEKLFF. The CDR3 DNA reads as TGTGCCAGCAGTTTAGTGCGGCAGGCCGGAGAAAAACTGTTTTTT.

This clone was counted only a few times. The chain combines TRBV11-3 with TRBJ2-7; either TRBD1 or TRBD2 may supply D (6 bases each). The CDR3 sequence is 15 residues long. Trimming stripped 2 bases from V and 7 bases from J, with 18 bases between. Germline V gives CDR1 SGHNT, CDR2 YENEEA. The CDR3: CASSLSRGAGGEQYF. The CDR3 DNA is TGTGCCAGCAGCTTATCAAGGGGGGCAGGTGGAGAGCAGTACTTC.

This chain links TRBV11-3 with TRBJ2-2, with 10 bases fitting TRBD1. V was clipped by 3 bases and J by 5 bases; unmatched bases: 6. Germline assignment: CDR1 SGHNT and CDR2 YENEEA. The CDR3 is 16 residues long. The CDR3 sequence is CASSFSGTGVTGELFF. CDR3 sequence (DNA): TGTGCCAGCAGCTTTTCCGGGACAGGGGTTACCGGGGAGCTGTTTTTT.

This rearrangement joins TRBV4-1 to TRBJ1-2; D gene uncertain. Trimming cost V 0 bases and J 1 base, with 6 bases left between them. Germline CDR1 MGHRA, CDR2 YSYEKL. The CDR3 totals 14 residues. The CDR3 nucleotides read TGCGCCAGCAGCCAAGACTCAGTTAACTATGGCTACACCTTC. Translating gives CASSQDSVNYGYTF.

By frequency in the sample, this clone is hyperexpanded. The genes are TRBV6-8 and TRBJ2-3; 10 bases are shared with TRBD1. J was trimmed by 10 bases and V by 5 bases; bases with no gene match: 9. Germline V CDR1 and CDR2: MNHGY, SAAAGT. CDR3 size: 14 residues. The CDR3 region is CASSPAPDRGAQYF. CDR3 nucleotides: TGTGCCAGCAGTCCCGCTCCGGACAGGGGGGCGCAGTATTTT.

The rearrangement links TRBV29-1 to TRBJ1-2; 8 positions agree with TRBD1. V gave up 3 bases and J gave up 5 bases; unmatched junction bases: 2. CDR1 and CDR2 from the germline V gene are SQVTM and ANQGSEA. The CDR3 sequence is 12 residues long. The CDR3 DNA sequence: TGCAGCGTTGAGACAGGGGATTATGGCTACACCTTC. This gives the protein CSVETGDYGYTF. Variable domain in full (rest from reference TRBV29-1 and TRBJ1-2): SAVISQKPSRDICQRGTSLTIQCQVDSQVTMMFWYRQQPGQSLTLIATANQGSEATYESGFVIDKFPISRPNLTFSTLTVSNMSPEDSSIYLCSVETGDYGYTFGSGTRLTVV.

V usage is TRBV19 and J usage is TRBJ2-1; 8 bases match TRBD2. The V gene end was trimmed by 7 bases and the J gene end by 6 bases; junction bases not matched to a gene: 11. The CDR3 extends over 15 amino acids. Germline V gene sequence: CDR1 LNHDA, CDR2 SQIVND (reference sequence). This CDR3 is CASTHVAGNINEQFF. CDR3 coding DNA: TGTGCCAGTACCCATGTAGCGGGGAATATCAATGAGCAGTTCTTC.

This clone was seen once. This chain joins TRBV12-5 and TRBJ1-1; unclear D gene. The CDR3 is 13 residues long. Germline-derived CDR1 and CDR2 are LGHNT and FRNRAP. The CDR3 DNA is TGTGCCAGCAAATTAGGCCAGAACACTGAAGCTTTCTTT. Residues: CASKLGQNTEAFF.

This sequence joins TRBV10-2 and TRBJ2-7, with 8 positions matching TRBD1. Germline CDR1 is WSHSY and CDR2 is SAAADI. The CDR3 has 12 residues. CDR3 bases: TGCGCGTCCCGGGACAGGCGGTACGAGCAGTACTTC. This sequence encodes CASRDRRYEQYF.

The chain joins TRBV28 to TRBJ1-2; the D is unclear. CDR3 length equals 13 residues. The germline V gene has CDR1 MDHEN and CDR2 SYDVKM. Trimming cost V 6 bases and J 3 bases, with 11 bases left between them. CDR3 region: CASRIDTDYGYTF. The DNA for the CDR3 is TGTGCCAGCAGGATAGACACGGACTATGGCTACACCTTC.

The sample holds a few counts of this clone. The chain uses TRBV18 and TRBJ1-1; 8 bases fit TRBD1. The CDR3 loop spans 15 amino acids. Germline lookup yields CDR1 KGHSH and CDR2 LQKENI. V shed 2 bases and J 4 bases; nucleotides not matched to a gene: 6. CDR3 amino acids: CASSPSGQDGTEAFF. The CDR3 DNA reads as TGTGCCAGCTCACCATCGGGACAGGATGGCACTGAAGCTTTCTTT.

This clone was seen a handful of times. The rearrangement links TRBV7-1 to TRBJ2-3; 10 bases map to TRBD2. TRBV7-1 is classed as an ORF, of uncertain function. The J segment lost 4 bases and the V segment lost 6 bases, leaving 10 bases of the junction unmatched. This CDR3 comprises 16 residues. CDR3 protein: CASSQEGLAAADTQYF. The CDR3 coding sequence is TGTGCCAGCAGTCAGGAAGGACTAGCGGCGGCAGATACGCAGTATTTT.

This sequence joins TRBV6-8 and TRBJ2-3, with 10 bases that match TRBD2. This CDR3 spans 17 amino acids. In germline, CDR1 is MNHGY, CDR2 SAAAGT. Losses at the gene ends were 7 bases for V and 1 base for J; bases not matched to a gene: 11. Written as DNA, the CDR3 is TGTGCCAGCACCCCTTTAGCGGGGGGCCCGGGCACAGATACGCAGTATTTT. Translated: CASTPLAGGPGTDTQYF.

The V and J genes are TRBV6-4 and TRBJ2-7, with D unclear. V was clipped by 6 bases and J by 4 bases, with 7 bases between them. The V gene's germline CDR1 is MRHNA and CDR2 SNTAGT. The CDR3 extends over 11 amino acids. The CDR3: CASRALYEQYF. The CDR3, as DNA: TGTGCCAGCAGAGCTTTATACGAGCAGTACTTC.

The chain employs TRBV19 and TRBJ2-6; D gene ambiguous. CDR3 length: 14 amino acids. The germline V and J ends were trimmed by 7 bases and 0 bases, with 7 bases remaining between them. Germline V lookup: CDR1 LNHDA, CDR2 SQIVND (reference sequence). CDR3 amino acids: CASMLSSGANVLTF. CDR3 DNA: TGTGCCAGTATGCTGAGCTCTGGGGCCAACGTCCTGACTTTC. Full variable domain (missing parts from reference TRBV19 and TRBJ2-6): DGGITQSPKYLFRKEGQNVTLSCEQNLNHDAMYWYRQDPGQGLRLIYYSQIVNDFQKGDIAEGYSVSREKKESFPLTVTSAQKNPTAFYLCASMLSSGANVLTFGAGSRLTVL.

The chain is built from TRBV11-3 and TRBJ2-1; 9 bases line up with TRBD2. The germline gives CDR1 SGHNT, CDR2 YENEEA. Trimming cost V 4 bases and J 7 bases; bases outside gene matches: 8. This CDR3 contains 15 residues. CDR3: CASSSEPLAGNEQFF. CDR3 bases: TGTGCCAGCAGCTCCGAACCCCTAGCGGGGAATGAGCAGTTCTTC.

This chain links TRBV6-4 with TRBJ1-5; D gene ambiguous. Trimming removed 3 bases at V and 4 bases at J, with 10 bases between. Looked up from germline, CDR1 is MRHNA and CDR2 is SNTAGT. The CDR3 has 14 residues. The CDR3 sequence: CASSEAGWNQPQHF. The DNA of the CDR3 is TGTGCCAGCAGTGAAGCCGGTTGGAATCAGCCCCAGCATTTT.

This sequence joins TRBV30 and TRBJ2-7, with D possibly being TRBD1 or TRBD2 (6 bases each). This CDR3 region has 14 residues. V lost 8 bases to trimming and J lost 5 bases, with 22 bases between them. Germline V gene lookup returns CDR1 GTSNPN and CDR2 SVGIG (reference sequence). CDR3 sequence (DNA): TGTGCCAGCAGCTTAGGGGGGCGCGGGAACGAGCAGTACTTC. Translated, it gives CASSLGGRGNEQYF.